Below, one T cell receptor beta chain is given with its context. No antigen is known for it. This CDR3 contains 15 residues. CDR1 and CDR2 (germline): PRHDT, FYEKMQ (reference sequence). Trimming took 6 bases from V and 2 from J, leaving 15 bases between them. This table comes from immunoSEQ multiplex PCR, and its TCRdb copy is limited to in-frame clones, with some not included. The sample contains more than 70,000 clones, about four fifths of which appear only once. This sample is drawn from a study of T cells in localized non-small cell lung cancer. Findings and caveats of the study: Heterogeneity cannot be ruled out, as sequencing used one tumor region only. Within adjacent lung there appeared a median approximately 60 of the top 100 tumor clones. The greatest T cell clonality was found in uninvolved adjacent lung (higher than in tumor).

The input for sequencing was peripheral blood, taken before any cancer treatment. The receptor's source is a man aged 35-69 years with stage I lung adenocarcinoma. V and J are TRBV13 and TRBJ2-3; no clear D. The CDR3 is CASRPWVSNTDTQYF. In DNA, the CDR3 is TGTGCCAGCAGGCCCTGGGTCTCAAACACAGATACGCAGTATTTT.